This T cell receptor (beta chain) derives from a study of T cells of healthy individuals. Looked up from germline, CDR1 is LNHDA and CDR2 is SQIVND (reference sequence). CDR3 length: 13 residues. V lost 8 bases, J lost 4 bases, and 14 bases lay in between. TCRdb itself ran the 5' RACE reads through MiXCR, one entry per CDR3 protein. This sample has about 41,000 distinct CDR3 sequences, with about 4.2% found just once. The chain is built from TRBV19 and TRBJ1-2, with D perhaps matching TRBD1 (5 bases). The source is a human donor in good health. CDR3 sequence (DNA): TGTGCCAGTTTCCCAGGGACTCTCTATGGCTACACCTTC. Protein sequence: CASFPGTLYGYTF.